The clone carrying this T cell receptor beta chain was seen a single time. CDR1 and CDR2 (germline): LNHNV, YYDKDF (reference sequence). The CDR3 is 15 residues long. J was trimmed by 2 bases and V by 3 bases; bases with no gene match: 3. These data belong to a study of blood T cell repertoires in COVID-19. Profiled with immunoSEQ multiplex PCR; TCRdb holds only in-frame clones, not every one. Seen here are around 140,000 clones, about four fifths observed once, and the top ten hold around 3.8%. The sequenced sample consisted of peripheral blood. This rearrangement joins TRBV15 to TRBJ2-1, with 8 bases aligning to TRBD2. The sequence derives from a man between 65 and 85 years old who had recovered from COVID-19. The chain's CDR3 is CATSRQRETYNEQFF. In DNA, the CDR3 is TGTGCCACCAGCAGGCAGCGGGAGACCTACAATGAGCAGTTCTTC. The complete variable domain, with remaining parts taken from reference TRBV15 and TRBJ2-1, reads DAMVIQNPRYQVTQFGKPVTLSCSQTLNHNVMYWYQQKSSQAPKLLFHYYDKDFNNEADTPDNFQSRRPNTSFCFLDIRSPGLGDTAMYLCATSRQRETYNEQFFGPGTRLTVL.